These 14 T cell receptor beta chains were all obtained from the same sample, sequenced in a study of patients and donors after allogeneic stem cell transplantation. TCRdb re-analysed the RT-PCR reads in MiXCR, keeping a single row per CDR3 protein. The sample holds about a million distinct CDR3 sequences, roughly 18% seen once. The sample was blood, either unsorted or a sorted T cell fraction (not recorded which). These receptors originate from a human donor who was either an allogeneic HSCT recipient or a stem cell or donor lymphocyte infusion donor (not recorded which). It is not recorded whose cells these are; they may come from a transplant donor.

This chain joins TRBV6-2 or TRBV6-3 and TRBJ2-1; D gene unclear. This CDR3 region has 18 residues. The V gene lost 2 bases and the J gene lost 3 bases, with 20 bases spanning the gap. Germline CDR1 is MNHEY and CDR2 is SVGEGT. CDR3 DNA: TGTGCCAGCAGTTACGATCCGCCGACTGCCCGAGTCTACAATGAGCAGTTCTTC. It specifies CASSYDPPTARVYNEQFF.

The sample holds a few counts of this clonotype. The chain links TRBV20-1 to TRBJ1-1, with D tentatively TRBD1 (5 bases). The CDR3 loop spans 12 amino acids. CDR1 is DFQATT, CDR2 SNEGSKA, per germline (reference sequence). The V gene lost 0 bases and the J gene lost 6 bases, with 8 bases spanning the gap. CDR3 DNA sequence: TGCAGTGCTAGAGACGCGGGGGCTGAAGCTTTCTTT. Translating gives CSARDAGAEAFF.

This clonotype was detected only a few times. This sequence joins TRBV3-1 and TRBJ2-1; no reliable D call. The CDR3 length is 13 residues. V was pared by 3 bases and J by 7 bases, with 10 bases between. Germline lookup yields CDR1 LGHDT and CDR2 YNNKEL (reference sequence). The CDR3 coding sequence is TGTGCCAGCAGCCAGGGGTCCCGAAATGAGCAGTTCTTC. Translating it yields CASSQGSRNEQFF.

This clonotype has a handful of counts. The chain combines TRBV5-1 with TRBJ2-5; no clear D. Trimming took off 7 bases at V and 5 bases at J, with 12 bases between the two ends. There are 12 residues in the CDR3. Germline CDR1 SGHRS, CDR2 YFSETQ. The CDR3 DNA reads TGCGCCAGCCGGTCTAGGACGGAGACCCAGTACTTC. Amino acid sequence: CASRSRTETQYF.

Ten or more counts support this clonotype. The chain uses TRBV7-2 and TRBJ2-1, with TRBD2 matching 9 bases. Germline assignment: CDR1 SGHTA and CDR2 FQGNSA. This CDR3 region has 15 residues. V dropped 3 bases and J dropped 8; count of bases not matched to a gene: 8. CDR3 DNA sequence: TGTGCCAGCAGCTTGGGGACTAGCTTTCTCGATGAGCAGTTCTTC. It is translated as CASSLGTSFLDEQFF.

This clonotype was counted only a few times. This chain links TRBV7-8 with TRBJ1-2; 7 bases line up with TRBD1. This CDR3 has 14 residues. V gave up 5 bases and J gave up 4 bases; unmatched junction bases: 7. CDR1 and CDR2 (germline): SGHVS, FQNEAQ. The CDR3 nucleotides are TGTGCCAGCAGCGCCCGGACAGGCCCCTATGGCTACACCTTC. Translation: CASSARTGPYGYTF.

This clonotype appeared a few times. The chain has TRBV20-1 and TRBJ2-1; 11 bases match TRBD1. CDR3 length equals 14 residues. Germline CDR1 DFQATT, CDR2 SNEGSKA (reference sequence). Losses at the gene ends were 6 bases for V and 6 bases for J; bases not matched to a gene: 7. The CDR3 is CSAGTGTGGNEQFF. DNA of the CDR3: TGCAGTGCCGGTACCGGGACAGGGGGCAATGAGCAGTTCTTC.

The chain combines TRBV19 with TRBJ2-3, with 10 bases matching TRBD2. Trimming cost V 6 bases and J 4 bases; bases outside gene matches: 7. The CDR3 is made up of 15 amino acids. CDR1 LNHDA and CDR2 SQIVND come from the germline V gene (reference sequence). The CDR3 sequence is CASSQRGGLPDTQYF. The CDR3 DNA follows: TGTGCCAGTAGCCAGCGGGGGGGCCTTCCAGATACGCAGTATTTT.

The chain has TRBV11-2 and TRBJ2-5; no reliable D call. The CDR3 is made up of 16 amino acids. Germline assignment: CDR1 SGHAT and CDR2 FQNNGV. V was shortened by 1 base and J by 2 bases, with 14 bases between the two germline ends. The CDR3 loop reads CASSLVFGYQQETQYF. In DNA, the CDR3 is TGTGCCAGCAGCTTAGTATTCGGCTACCAACAAGAGACCCAGTACTTC. The full variable domain, with the rest looked up from reference TRBV11-2 and TRBJ2-5, is EAGVAQSPRYKIIEKRQSVAFWCNPISGHATLYWYQQILGQGPKLLIQFQNNGVVDDSQLPKDRFSAERLKGVDSTLKIQPAKLEDSAVYLCASSLVFGYQQETQYFGPGTRLLVL.

This chain links TRBV7-9 with TRBJ2-5; no clear D gene. Germline-derived CDR1 and CDR2 are SEHNR and FQNEAQ (reference sequence). With 3 bases removed from V and 1 base from J, the gap between germline ends came to 9 bases. This CDR3 region has 14 residues. The CDR3 region is CASSLITAQETQYF. The DNA for the CDR3 is TGTGCCAGCAGCTTGATTACAGCCCAAGAGACCCAGTACTTC.

This clonotype has at least ten counts. V is TRBV20-1 and J is TRBJ2-5; D is unresolved. Trimming shortened V by 1 base and J by 1 base, and 4 bases separated the two germline ends. CDR1 and CDR2 (germline): DFQATT, SNEGSKA (reference sequence). The CDR3 spans 12 residues. The CDR3 loop reads CSARGSQETQYF. The CDR3 region has the DNA TGCAGTGCTAGAGGGAGCCAAGAGACCCAGTACTTC.

This clonotype was counted only a few times. The J gene is TRBJ2-3, the V gene TRBV2; 9 bases are shared with TRBD2. CDR1 is SNHLY and CDR2 is FYNNEI in the germline V gene. This CDR3 has 17 residues. V gave up 2 bases and J gave up 3 bases; unmatched junction bases: 9. CDR3 sequence (DNA): TGTGCCAGCAGTGAACTGTGCGGGAGGGCCTGGACAGATACGCAGTATTTT. As protein: CASSELCGRAWTDTQYF. Variable domain in full (rest from reference TRBV2 and TRBJ2-3): EPEVTQTPSHQVTQMGQEVILRCVPISNHLYFYWYRQILGQKVEFLVSFYNNEISEKSEIFDDQFSVERPDGSNFTLKIRSTKLEDSAMYFCASSELCGRAWTDTQYFGPGTRLTVL.

The V gene is TRBV6-2 or TRBV6-3, the J gene TRBJ2-5; possible D gene TRBD2, 6 bases. Germline V gene data show CDR1 as MNHEY and CDR2 as SVGEGT. V was trimmed by 2 bases and J by 0 bases, leaving 19 bases between them. CDR3 length: 18 residues. This CDR3 reads CASSYLQGDLMYQETQYF. CDR3 nucleotides: TGTGCCAGCAGTTACCTCCAAGGGGACTTAATGTACCAAGAGACCCAGTACTTC.

The chain links TRBV4-1 to TRBJ2-7; TRBD2 matches 7 bases. Germline assignment: CDR1 MGHRA and CDR2 YSYEKL. With 1 base clipped from V and 7 bases from J, the junction kept 1 base outside the gene matches. The CDR3 extends over 12 amino acids. In DNA, the CDR3 is TGCGCCAGCAGCCAAGTCGGGGGGGAGCAGTACTTC. Translation gives CASSQVGGEQYF.